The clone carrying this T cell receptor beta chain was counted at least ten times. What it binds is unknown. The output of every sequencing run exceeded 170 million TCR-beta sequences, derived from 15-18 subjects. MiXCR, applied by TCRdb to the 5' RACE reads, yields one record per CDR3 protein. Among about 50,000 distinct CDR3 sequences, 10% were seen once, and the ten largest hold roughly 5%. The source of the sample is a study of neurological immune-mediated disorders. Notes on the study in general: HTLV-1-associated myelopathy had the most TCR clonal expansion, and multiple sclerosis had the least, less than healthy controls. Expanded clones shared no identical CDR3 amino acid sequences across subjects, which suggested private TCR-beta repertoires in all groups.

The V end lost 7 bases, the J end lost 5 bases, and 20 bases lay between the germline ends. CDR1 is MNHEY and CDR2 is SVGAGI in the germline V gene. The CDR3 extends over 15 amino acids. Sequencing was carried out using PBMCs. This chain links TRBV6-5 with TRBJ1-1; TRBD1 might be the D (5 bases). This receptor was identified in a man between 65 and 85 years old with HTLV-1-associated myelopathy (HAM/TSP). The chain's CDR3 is CASILRSRVGTEAFF. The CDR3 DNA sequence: TGTGCCAGCATCTTACGTAGCAGGGTGGGAACTGAAGCTTTCTTT.